This is a list of T cell receptor gamma chains from one sample in a study of intestinal T cells in coeliac disease. TCRdb made new clone calls on the multiplex PCR reads using CATT. The table shows approximately 250 gamma-chain clones, with approximately 70% occurring only once. Input material: a duodenal biopsy. The source of these receptors is a human donor who served as a control with a normal duodenal biopsy, not a healthy volunteer. CDR3s include the opening cysteine and the closing phenylalanine or tryptophan. The size entry is marked missing in some rows and otherwise reads once, few, many or a size class.

V,size,J,CDR3,DNA
TRGV10,-,TRGJ1/TRGJ2,CAAVVLISYKKLF,TGTGCTGCCGTGGTTTTAATTAGTTATAAGAAACTCTTT
TRGV10,-,TRGJ1/TRGJ2,CAAWTFHKKLF,TGTGCTGCGTGGACCTTTCATAAGAAACTCTTT
TRGV10,-,TRGJ1/TRGJ2,CAAWDHDYYKKLF,TGTGCTGCGTGGGATCACGATTATTATAAGAAACTCTTT
TRGV2,once,TRGJ1/TRGJ2,CATWDGQEIFPYYKKLF,TGTGCCACCTGGGACGGGCAAGAGATCTTTCCTTATTATAAGAAACTCTTT
TRGV5,-,TRGJP1,CATWDRPGVYHCWFKIF,TGTGCCACCTGGGACAGGCCGGGGGTTTACCACTGTTGGTTCAAGATATTT
TRGV10,-,TRGJP1,CAAWDPTTGWFKIF,TGTGCTGCGTGGGATCCCACCACTGGTTGGTTCAAGATATTT
TRGV2,-,TRGJ1/TRGJ2,CATWVLTTFKKLF,TGTGCCACCTGGGTCTTGACTACCTTCAAGAAACTCTTT
TRGV10,-,TRGJ1/TRGJ2,CAAWDSRNYYKKLF,TGTGCTGCGTGGGACTCACGTAATTATTATAAGAAACTCTTT
TRGV8,-,TRGJP1,CAHLIMRWFKIF,TGTGCCCACCTGATAATGCGTTGGTTCAAGATATTT
TRGV10,-,TRGJP1,CAAWDYTLLRTTGWFKIF,TGTGCTGCGTGGGATTATACCCTCCTGAGAACCACTGGTTGGTTCAAGATATTT
TRGV4,-,TRGJP2,CAPGMIHWIKTF,TGTGCACCTGGGATGATTCATTGGATCAAGACGTTT
TRGV10,-,TRGJP1,CAAWASVGFKIF,TGTGCTGCGTGGGCCTCTGTTGGTTTCAAGATATTT
TRGV11,-,TRGJP1,CACWINGWFKIF,TGTGCCTGCTGGATTAACGGTTGGTTCAAGATATTT
TRGV11,-,TRGJP1,CACWIRHVRPVGGTGWFKIF,TGTGCCTGCTGGATTAGGCACGTTCGACCAGTGGGGGGCACTGGTTGGTTCAAGATATTT
TRGV8,hyperexpanded,TRGJ1/TRGJ2,CATWNYYKKLF,TGTGCCACCTGGAATTATTATAAGAAACTCTTT
TRGV4,-,TRGJ1/TRGJ2,CATHLNYYKKLF,TGTGCCACCCACCTAAATTATTATAAGAAACTCTTT
TRGV4,-,TRGJP2,CATWMIHWIKTF,TGTGCCACCTGGATGATTCATTGGATCAAGACGTTT
TRGV10,hyperexpanded,TRGJ1/TRGJ2,CAAWVDYYKKLF,TGTGCTGCGTGGGTTGATTATTATAAGAAACTCTTT
TRGV9,-,TRGJP,CALWERKSWAKKVF,TGTGCCTTGTGGGAGCGCAAGAGTTGGGCAAAAAAGGTGTTC
TRGV5,-,TRGJ1/TRGJ2,CAPGAGQKLF,TGTGCACCTGGAGCAGGCCAGAAACTCTTT
TRGV2,-,TRGJP1,CATGWLRPAFKIF,TGTGCCACTGGTTGGCTGCGGCCTGCATTCAAGATATTT
TRGV4,-,TRGJ1/TRGJ2,CATWDAGGYYKKLF,TGTGCCACCTGGGATGCTGGGGGGTATTATAAGAAACTCTTT
TRGV10,hyperexpanded,TRGJ1/TRGJ2,CAAWVIFLYYKKLF,TGTGCTGCGTGGGTTATCTTTCTTTATTATAAGAAACTCTTT
TRGV4,hyperexpanded,TRGJP1,CATWGYTTGWFKIF,TGTGCCACCTGGGGGTATACCACTGGTTGGTTCAAGATATTT
TRGV3,-,TRGJ1/TRGJ2,CATWDRPRVYYKKLF,TGTGCCACCTGGGACAGGCCTCGGGTTTATTATAAGAAACTCTTT
TRGV10,few,TRGJ1/TRGJ2,CAAVGFAGKKLF,TGTGCTGCGGTGGGATTCGCAGGAAAGAAACTCTTT
TRGV10,-,TRGJ1/TRGJ2,CAAWFLIIYKKLF,TGTGCTGCGTGGTTTTTAATTATTTATAAGAAACTCTTT
TRGV2,hyperexpanded,TRGJ1/TRGJ2,CATWDGRSYKKLF,TGTGCCACCTGGGACGGGCGGAGTTATAAGAAACTCTTT
TRGV5,-,TRGJP1,CATWDRPGFTTGWFKIF,TGTGCCACCTGGGACAGGCCGGGGTTTACCACTGGTTGGTTCAAGATATTT
TRGV3,-,TRGJ1/TRGJ2,CATWDWEKLF,TGTGCCACCTGGGACTGGGAGAAACTCTTT
TRGV2,few,TRGJ1/TRGJ2,CATLGRSKKLF,TGTGCCACCTTGGGACGGTCTAAGAAACTCTTT
TRGV9,-,TRGJ1/TRGJ2,CALWEVQPRAKKLF,TGTGCCTTGTGGGAGGTGCAGCCGCGGGCTAAGAAACTCTTT
TRGV10,-,TRGJ1/TRGJ2,CAAWTFIRKLF,TGTGCTGCGTGGACCTTCATAAGAAAACTCTTT
TRGV2,few,TRGJ1/TRGJ2,CATWDGRAYKKLF,TGTGCCACCTGGGACGGGAGGGCTTATAAGAAACTCTTT
TRGV2,-,TRGJ1/TRGJ2,CATWVLIYLPMKLF,TGTGCCACCTGGGTCTTGATCTACCTTCCAATGAAACTCTTT
TRGV10,-,TRGJ1/TRGJ2,CAAWDSISKKLF,TGTGCTGCGTGGGATTCTATTAGTAAGAAACTCTTT
TRGV3,-,TRGJ1/TRGJ2,CATWDLEKLF,TGTGCCACCTGGGATCTGGAGAAACTCTTT
TRGV2,few,TRGJP1,CATWVWLRPAFKIF,TGTGCCACCTGGGTTTGGCTGCGGCCTGCATTCAAGATATTT
TRGV4,once,TRGJ1/TRGJ2,CATWDGSYYKKLF,TGTGCCACCTGGGATGGGTCGTACTATAAGAAACTCTTT
TRGV4,few,TRGJ1/TRGJ2,CATWHPRGVYYKKLF,TGTGCCACCTGGCACCCCCGGGGAGTTTATTATAAGAAACTCTTT
TRGV10,-,TRGJ1/TRGJ2,CAAWGFAGKKLF,TGTGCTGCGTGGGGATTCGCAGGAAAGAAACTCTTT
TRGV8,once,TRGJP1,CATWEYDGRIWFKIF,TGTGCCACCTGGGAGTATGATGGGAGGATTTGGTTCAAAATATTT
TRGV3,-,TRGJ1/TRGJ2,CATWDRLGFIIKKLF,TGTGCCACCTGGGACAGGCTCGGGTTTATTATAAAGAAACTCTTT
TRGV10,-,TRGJ1/TRGJ2,CAAWARRRKKLF,TGTGCTGCGTGGGCCCGAAGGAGGAAGAAACTCTTT
TRGV4,-,TRGJP2,CATWDDSSWIKTF,TGTGCCACCTGGGATGATTCAAGTTGGATCAAGACGTTT
TRGV10,-,TRGJ1/TRGJ2,CAARYYYKKLF,TGTGCTGCACGCTATTATTATAAGAAACTCTTT
TRGV11,-,TRGJP1,CACWIRHGSTMGGTGWFKIF,TGTGCCTGCTGGATTAGGCACGGTTCGACCATGGGGGGCACTGGTTGGTTCAAGATATTT
TRGV2,-,TRGJ1/TRGJ2,CATWDGSYYYKKLF,TGTGCCACCTGGGACGGTTCTTATTATTATAAGAAACTCTTT
TRGV10,-,TRGJ1/TRGJ2,CAAWDWWYKKLF,TGTGCTGCGTGGGATTGGTGGTATAAGAAACTCTTT
TRGV2,hyperexpanded,TRGJP2,CATWDGITSDWIKTF,TGTGCCACCTGGGACGGGATAACTAGTGATTGGATCAAGACGTTT
TRGV3,few,TRGJ1/TRGJ2,CATWDSPPTRDYKKLF,TGTGCCACCTGGGACAGCCCTCCAACGAGGGATTATAAGAAACTCTTT
TRGV10,few,TRGJ1/TRGJ2,CAGVGFYYKKLF,TGTGCTGGCGTGGGATTCTATTATAAGAAACTCTTT